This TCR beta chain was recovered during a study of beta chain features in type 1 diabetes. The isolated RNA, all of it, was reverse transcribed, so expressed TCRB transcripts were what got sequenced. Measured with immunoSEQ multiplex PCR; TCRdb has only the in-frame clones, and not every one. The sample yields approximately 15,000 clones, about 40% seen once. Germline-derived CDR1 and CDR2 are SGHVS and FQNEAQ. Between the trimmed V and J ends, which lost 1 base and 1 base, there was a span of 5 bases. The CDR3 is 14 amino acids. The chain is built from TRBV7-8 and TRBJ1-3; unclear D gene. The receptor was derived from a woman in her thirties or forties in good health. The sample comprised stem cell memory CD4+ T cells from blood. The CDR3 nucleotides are TGTGCCAGCAGCTTAGGAGGATCTGGAAACACCATATATTTT. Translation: CASSLGGSGNTIYF.